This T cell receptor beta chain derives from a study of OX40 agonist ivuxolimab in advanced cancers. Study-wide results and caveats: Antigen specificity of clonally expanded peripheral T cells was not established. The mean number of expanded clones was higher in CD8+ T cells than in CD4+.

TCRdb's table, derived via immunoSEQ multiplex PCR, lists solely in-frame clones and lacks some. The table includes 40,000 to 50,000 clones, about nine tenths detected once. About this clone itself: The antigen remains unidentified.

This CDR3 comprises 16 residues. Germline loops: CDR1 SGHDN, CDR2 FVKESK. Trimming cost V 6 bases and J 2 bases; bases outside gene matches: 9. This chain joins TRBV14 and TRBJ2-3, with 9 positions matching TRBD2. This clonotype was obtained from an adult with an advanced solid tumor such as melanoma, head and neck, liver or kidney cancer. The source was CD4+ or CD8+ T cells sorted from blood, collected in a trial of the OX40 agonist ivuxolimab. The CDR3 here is CASSIGLAWSTDTQYF. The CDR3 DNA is TGTGCCAGCAGTATAGGACTAGCGTGGTCCACAGATACGCAGTATTTT. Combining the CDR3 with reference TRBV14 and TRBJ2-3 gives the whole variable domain EAGVTQFPSHSVIEKGQTVTLRCDPISGHDNLYWYRRVMGKEIKFLLHFVKESKQDESGMPNNRFLAERTGGTYSTLKVQPAELEDSGVYFCASSIGLAWSTDTQYFGPGTRLTVL.